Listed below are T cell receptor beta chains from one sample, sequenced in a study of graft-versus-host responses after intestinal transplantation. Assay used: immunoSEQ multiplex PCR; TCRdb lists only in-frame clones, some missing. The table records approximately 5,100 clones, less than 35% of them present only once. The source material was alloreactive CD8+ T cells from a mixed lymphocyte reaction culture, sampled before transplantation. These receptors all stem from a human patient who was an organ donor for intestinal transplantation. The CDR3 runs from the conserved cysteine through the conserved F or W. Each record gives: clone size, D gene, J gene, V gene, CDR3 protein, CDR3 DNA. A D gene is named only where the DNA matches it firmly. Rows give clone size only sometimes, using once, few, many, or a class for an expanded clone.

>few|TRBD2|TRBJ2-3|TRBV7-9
CASRVGGTSTDTQYF
TGTGCCAGCCGGGTGGGGGGGACTAGCACAGATACGCAGTATTTT
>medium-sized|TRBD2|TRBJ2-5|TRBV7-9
CASSQGLAAQETQYF
TGTGCCAGCAGTCAAGGGCTAGCGGCTCAAGAGACCCAGTACTTC
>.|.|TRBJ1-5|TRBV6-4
CASSAWGPYSNQPQHF
TGTGCCAGCAGTGCGTGGGGGCCTTATAGCAATCAGCCCCAGCATTTT
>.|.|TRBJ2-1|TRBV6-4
CASSDSSGSYNEQFF
TGTGCCAGCAGTGACTCATCAGGCTCCTACAATGAGCAGTTCTTC
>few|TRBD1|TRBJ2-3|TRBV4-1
CASSQDQQGDTDTQYF
TGCGCCAGCAGCCAGGATCAACAGGGGGACACAGATACGCAGTATTTT
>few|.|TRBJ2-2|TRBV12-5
CASAGENTGELFF
TGTGCTAGTGCAGGGGAGAACACCGGGGAGCTGTTTTTT
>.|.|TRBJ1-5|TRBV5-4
CASSGRGGANQPQHF
TGTGCCAGCAGCGGCCGTGGGGGGGCGAATCAGCCCCAGCATTTT
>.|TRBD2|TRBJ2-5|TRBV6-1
CASSDKISGGAGETQYF
TGTGCCAGCAGTGATAAAATTAGCGGGGGGGCCGGAGAGACCCAGTACTTC
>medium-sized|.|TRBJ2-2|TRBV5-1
CASSQVSGELFF
TGCGCCAGCAGCCAGGTGTCCGGGGAGCTGTTTTTT
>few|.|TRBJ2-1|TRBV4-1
CASSRRLVATEQFF
TGCGCCAGCAGCCGGCGACTAGTCGCTACTGAGCAGTTCTTC
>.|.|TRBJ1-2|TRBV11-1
CASSELWIRSVDYGYTF
TGTGCCAGCAGTGAACTGTGGATTCGGAGCGTCGACTATGGCTACACCTTC
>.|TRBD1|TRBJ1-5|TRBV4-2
CASSQELTLITGGSVQPQHF
TGTGCCAGCAGCCAAGAACTGACGCTCATTACAGGGGGTAGTGTTCAGCCCCAGCATTTT
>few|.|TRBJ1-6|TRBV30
CAWMEASGAPLHF
TGTGCCTGGATGGAGGCCAGCGGGGCACCCCTCCACTTT
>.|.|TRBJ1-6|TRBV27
CASRTGTPYNSPLHF
TGTGCCAGCAGAACAGGGACACCTTATAATTCACCCCTCCACTTT
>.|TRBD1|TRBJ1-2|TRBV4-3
CASSQRQGDYGYTF
TGCGCCAGCAGCCAACGACAGGGGGACTATGGCTACACCTTC
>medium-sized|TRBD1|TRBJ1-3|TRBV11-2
CASSFPDRGEDTIYF
TGTGCCAGCAGCTTTCCCGACAGGGGTGAAGACACCATATATTTT
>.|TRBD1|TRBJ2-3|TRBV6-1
CASSAGQGADTQYF
TGTGCCAGCAGTGCGGGACAGGGGGCAGATACGCAGTATTTT
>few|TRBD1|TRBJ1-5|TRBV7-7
CASSPDRVRQPQHF
TGTGCTAGCAGCCCCGACAGGGTCAGGCAGCCCCAGCATTTT
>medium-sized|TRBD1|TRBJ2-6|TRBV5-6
CASSSGTGVSGANVLTF
TGTGCCAGCAGCTCGGGAACAGGGGTCTCTGGGGCCAACGTCCTGACTTTC
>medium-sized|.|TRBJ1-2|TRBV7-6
CASSPGGGYGYTF
TGTGCCAGCAGCCCGGGGGGGGGCTATGGCTACACCTTC
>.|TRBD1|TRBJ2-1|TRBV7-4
CASSLKDRAYNEQFF
TGTGCCAGCAGCTTGAAGGACAGGGCCTACAATGAGCAGTTCTTC
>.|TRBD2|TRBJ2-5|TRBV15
CATSRDLASGGIRGETQYF
TGTGCCACCAGCAGAGATCTTGCTAGCGGGGGGATACGGGGAGAGACCCAGTACTTC
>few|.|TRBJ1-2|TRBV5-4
CASSPGGAGYGYTF
TGTGCCAGCAGCCCGGGGGGGGCGGGATATGGCTACACCTTC
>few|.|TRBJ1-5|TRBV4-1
CASSSDGVGNQPQHF
TGCGCCAGCAGTAGCGACGGGGTGGGCAATCAGCCCCAGCATTTT
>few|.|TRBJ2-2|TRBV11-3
CASSLRDSPSTGELFF
TGTGCCAGCAGCCTTCGGGACTCCCCTTCCACCGGGGAGCTGTTTTTT
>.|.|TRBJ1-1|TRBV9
CASSVGATEAFF
TGTGCCAGCAGCGTAGGGGCGACCGAAGCTTTCTTT
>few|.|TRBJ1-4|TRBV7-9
CASSPGVNEKLFF
TGTGCCAGCAGCCCGGGGGTTAATGAAAAACTGTTTTTT
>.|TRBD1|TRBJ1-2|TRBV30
CAWSDEDRGDNYGYTF
TGTGCCTGGAGTGACGAGGACAGGGGTGATAACTATGGCTACACCTTC
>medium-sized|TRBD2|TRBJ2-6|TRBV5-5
CASSLGEGSPSGANVLTF
TGTGCCAGCAGCTTGGGGGAGGGATCCCCTTCTGGGGCCAACGTCCTGACTTTC
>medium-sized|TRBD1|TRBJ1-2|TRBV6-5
CASSYGLGQEDGYTF
TGTGCCAGCAGTTATGGTCTTGGACAGGAGGATGGCTACACCTTC
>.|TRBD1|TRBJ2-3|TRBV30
CAWTGTDRLDTQYF
TGTGCCTGGACAGGGACAGATAGGTTGGATACGCAGTATTTT
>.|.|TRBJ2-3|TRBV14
CARRKPTTGGADTDTQYF
TGTGCCCGCAGAAAACCGACAACTGGGGGGGCCGACACAGATACGCAGTATTTT
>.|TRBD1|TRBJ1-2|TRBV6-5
CASSTGDGYGYTF
TGTGCCAGCAGTACAGGGGATGGCTATGGCTACACCTTC
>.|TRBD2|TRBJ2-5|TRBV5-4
CASSPNSGGDPGTQYF
TGTGCCAGCAGTCCAAATAGCGGGGGAGACCCAGGGACCCAGTACTTC
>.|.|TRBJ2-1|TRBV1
CTSSLGGGRPSYNEQFF
TGCACCAGCAGCCTCGGCGGGGGTCGTCCGTCCTACAATGAGCAGTTCTTC
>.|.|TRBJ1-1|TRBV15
CATSRGQPRVGTEAFF
TGTGCCACCAGCAGAGGGCAACCCAGGGTGGGTACTGAAGCTTTCTTT
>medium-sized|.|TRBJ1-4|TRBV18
CASSPEGADYEKLFF
TGTGCCAGCTCCCCCGAAGGGGCAGATTATGAAAAACTGTTTTTT
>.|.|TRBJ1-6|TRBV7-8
CASSLGLGEANNSPLHF
TGTGCCAGCAGCTTAGGTTTAGGGGAGGCCAATAATTCACCCCTCCACTTT
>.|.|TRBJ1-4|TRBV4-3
CASSQDLSSNEKLFF
TGCGCCAGCAGCCAAGATCTCAGTTCTAATGAAAAACTGTTTTTT
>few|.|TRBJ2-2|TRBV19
CATRNTGELFF
TGTGCCACTCGGAACACCGGGGAGCTGTTTTTT
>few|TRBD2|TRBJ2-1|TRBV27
CASSLWVSGGAYNEQFF
TGTGCCAGCAGTTTATGGGTTAGCGGGGGGGCTTACAATGAGCAGTTCTTC
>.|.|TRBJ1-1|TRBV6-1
CASSDPEQNTEAFF
TGTGCCAGCAGTGACCCCGAACAGAACACTGAAGCTTTCTTT
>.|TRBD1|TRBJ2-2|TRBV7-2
CASSLGYRGIPGELFF
TGTGCCAGCAGCTTAGGGTACAGGGGAATTCCCGGGGAGCTGTTTTTT
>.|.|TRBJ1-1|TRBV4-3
CASSQLGGTEAFF
TGCGCCAGCAGCCAACTGGGAGGCACTGAAGCTTTCTTT
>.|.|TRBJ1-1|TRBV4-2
CASSQGGGGTEAFF
TGTGCCAGCAGCCAAGGTGGGGGAGGCACTGAAGCTTTCTTT
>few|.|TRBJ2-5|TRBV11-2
CASSLAGLQETQYF
TGTGCCAGCAGCTTAGCAGGGCTCCAAGAGACCCAGTACTTC
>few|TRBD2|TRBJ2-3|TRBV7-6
CASSLAGGTDTQYF
TGTGCCAGCAGCCTAGCGGGGGGTACAGATACGCAGTATTTT
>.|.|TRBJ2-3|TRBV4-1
CASSPNGGRSSTDTQYF
TGCGCCAGCAGCCCTAACGGGGGAAGGTCTAGCACAGATACGCAGTATTTT
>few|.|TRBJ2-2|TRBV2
CASSYGGFETGELFF
TGTGCCAGCAGCTACGGGGGTTTCGAAACCGGGGAGCTGTTTTTT
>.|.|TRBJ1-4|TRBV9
CASSSGSWGTSNEKLFF
TGTGCCAGCAGCTCCGGGAGCTGGGGCACATCTAATGAAAAACTGTTTTTT
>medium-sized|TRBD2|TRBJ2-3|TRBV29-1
CSVVSNPGGPYTQYF
TGCAGCGTCGTCTCAAACCCGGGGGGGCCGTATACGCAGTATTTT
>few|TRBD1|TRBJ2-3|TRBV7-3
CASSLMAGGHNTDTQYF
TGTGCCAGCAGCTTAATGGCAGGGGGCCATAATACAGATACGCAGTATTTT
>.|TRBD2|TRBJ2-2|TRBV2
CASSGPGTSGGALKTGELFF
TGTGCCAGCAGTGGCCCCGGGACTAGCGGGGGGGCTCTGAAGACCGGGGAGCTGTTTTTT
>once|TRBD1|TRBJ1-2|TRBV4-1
CASSQTGGGLYGYTF
TGCGCCAGCAGTCAAACAGGGGGTGGGCTCTATGGCTACACCTTC
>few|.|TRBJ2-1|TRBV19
CASSISARPNNEQFF
TGTGCCAGTAGTATTAGCGCCCGGCCTAACAATGAGCAGTTCTTC
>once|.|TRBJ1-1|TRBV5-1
CASSAGDSHTEAFF
TGCGCCAGCAGCGCAGGTGACAGCCACACTGAAGCTTTCTTT
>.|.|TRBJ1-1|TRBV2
CASSERVMNTEAFF
TGTGCCAGCAGTGAGAGAGTGATGAACACTGAAGCTTTCTTT
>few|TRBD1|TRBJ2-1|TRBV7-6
CASSPTNYQGAGDNEQFF
TGTGCCAGCAGCCCAACCAATTACCAGGGGGCAGGGGACAATGAGCAGTTCTTC
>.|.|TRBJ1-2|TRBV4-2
CASSQGGQVLGYGYTF
TGTGCCAGCAGCCAAGGGGGACAAGTTCTGGGCTATGGCTACACCTTC